These T cell receptor beta chains were read from a single sample in a study of shared clonotypes between healthy human individuals. Sequenced by immunoSEQ multiplex PCR; TCRdb stores in-frame clones only, minus some. Found here are 1,500,000 or so clones, approximately 97% of them singletons; the top ten hold more than 0.9%. The specimen sequenced was naive CD4+ T cells sorted from blood. The receptors were gathered from a man aged 25 to 40 in good health. Both conserved end residues are part of each CDR3. Each record gives: V gene, J gene, CDR3 protein.

V: TRBV11-3
J: TRBJ2-5
CDR3: CASSPTGVGTQYF

V: TRBV5-4
J: TRBJ2-1
CDR3: CASSLVGRAPSSYNEQFF

V: TRBV21-1
J: TRBJ1-1
CDR3: CASSSRGAANTEAFF

V: TRBV7-2
J: TRBJ1-5
CDR3: CASSHRDQPQHF

V: TRBV7-9
J: TRBJ1-1
CDR3: CASGQIRGVNTEAFF

V: TRBV5-1
J: TRBJ1-4
CDR3: CASSPGDSPGANEKLFF

V: TRBV19
J: TRBJ2-1
CDR3: CASSMGDRGRNNEQFF

V: TRBV5-1
J: TRBJ2-7
CDR3: CASSLPGQNYEQYF

V: TRBV28
J: TRBJ1-5
CDR3: CASSGGGGFNQPQHF

V: TRBV5-1
J: TRBJ2-2
CDR3: CASSSGQEANTGELFF

V: TRBV29-1
J: TRBJ2-5
CDR3: CSAERQLQETQYF

V: TRBV4-3
J: TRBJ2-7
CDR3: CASSQDRAASYEQYF

V: TRBV4-1
J: TRBJ2-7
CDR3: CASSPTALQSHEQYF

V: TRBV10-1
J: TRBJ2-3
CDR3: CASSSDRDEDTQYF

V: TRBV7-9
J: TRBJ2-3
CDR3: CASSLHGLAGRDTQYF

V: TRBV6-1
J: TRBJ2-5
CDR3: CASSRQGPERGTQYF

V: TRBV27
J: TRBJ2-1
CDR3: CASSLQFLAGGRSYNEQFF

V: TRBV7-9
J: TRBJ2-2
CDR3: CASSPTFFDRNTGELFF

V: TRBV7-2
J: TRBJ2-7
CDR3: CASSSEREGEQYF

V: TRBV25-1
J: TRBJ1-5
CDR3: CASSGGGHQPQHF

V: TRBV27
J: TRBJ1-5
CDR3: CASSPGTYSNQPQHF

V: TRBV5-6
J: TRBJ2-1
CDR3: CASSLGGAYNEQFF

V: TRBV7-9
J: TRBJ2-5
CDR3: CASSPSGEIMYQETQYF

V: TRBV2
J: TRBJ1-5
CDR3: CASSGTGGDQPQHF

V: TRBV5-4
J: TRBJ2-3
CDR3: CASSLAGGDTQYF

V: TRBV19
J: TRBJ2-2
CDR3: CASSAGGQAGELFF

V: TRBV27
J: TRBJ2-7
CDR3: CASSRTATYEQYF

V: TRBV4-1
J: TRBJ2-1
CDR3: CASRRDSSYNEQFF

V: TRBV6-1
J: TRBJ2-3
CDR3: CASTSAKPSTDTQYF

V: TRBV4-2
J: TRBJ2-3
CDR3: CASSQETGTGSQTDTQYF

V: TRBV2
J: TRBJ1-2
CDR3: CASSRDRGKDYGYTF

V: TRBV18
J: TRBJ2-5
CDR3: CASSLGPEETQYF

V: TRBV6-1
J: TRBJ2-7
CDR3: CASTPRGYEQYF

V: TRBV2
J: TRBJ1-4
CDR3: CASSEGLGNEKLFF

V: TRBV6-1
J: TRBJ1-5
CDR3: CASSEGLMNINQPQHF

V: TRBV15
J: TRBJ2-7
CDR3: CATSTLRLASGSYEQYF

V: TRBV5-1
J: TRBJ2-7
CDR3: CASSTGLAGVREQYF

V: TRBV7-9
J: TRBJ2-3
CDR3: CASSWSVDTQYF

V: TRBV6-5
J: TRBJ2-7
CDR3: CASRALGSYEQYF

V: TRBV13
J: TRBJ2-2
CDR3: CASSLGDRTGELFF

V: TRBV10-3
J: TRBJ2-2
CDR3: CAISVTGSMNTGELFF

V: TRBV19
J: TRBJ2-1
CDR3: CASSARDRRNEQFF

V: TRBV19
J: TRBJ2-1
CDR3: CASSTPQDGVGLLDEQFF

V: TRBV10-3
J: TRBJ2-5
CDR3: CATRRGETQYF

V: TRBV18
J: TRBJ2-1
CDR3: CASSQGEGPLFEQFF